A single sample gave rise to the 16 T cell receptor beta chains below, sequenced in a study of graft-versus-host responses after intestinal transplantation. These receptors lack a known antigen. Sequencing used immunoSEQ multiplex PCR; TCRdb keeps in-frame clones, though not all of them. The sample carries tens of thousands of clones, roughly 96% recorded once. Material: unstimulated CD8+ T cells sorted from spleen or lymph node cells, obtained before transplant. Receptors originate from a human donor who was the organ donor for an intestinal transplant.

The chain couples TRBV4-2 to TRBJ1-1; no clear D. The length of the CDR3 is 15 residues. The V gene lost 0 bases and the J gene lost 4 bases, with 12 bases spanning the gap. Germline values: CDR1 LGHNA, CDR2 YNFKEQ. The DNA for the CDR3 is TGTGCCAGCAGCCAAGATGTTGGAGGGATCACTGAAGCTTTCTTT. This gives the protein CASSQDVGGITEAFF.

The gene calls are TRBV9 and TRBJ2-3; 9 bases are a match to TRBD1. CDR1 SGDLS and CDR2 YYNGEE come from the germline V gene. This CDR3 is built from 14 residues. J lost 3 bases, V lost 2 bases, and 1 base had no gene match. CDR3 sequence: CASSVGQGTDTQYF. CDR3 nucleotide sequence: TGTGCCAGCAGCGTTGGACAGGGGACAGATACGCAGTATTTT.

The chain links TRBV7-3 to TRBJ1-2; D call uncertain. V dropped 5 bases and J dropped 0 bases, with 13 bases sitting between them. The CDR3 is 15 residues long. Germline values: CDR1 SGHTA, CDR2 FQGTGA. CDR3: CASSPSPGANYGYTF. CDR3 DNA: TGTGCCAGCAGCCCTTCTCCGGGAGCTAACTATGGCTACACCTTC.

The rearrangement links TRBV5-6 to TRBJ1-5; no clear D gene. CDR1 and CDR2 (germline): SGHDT, YYEEEE. V was cut by 4 bases and J by 1 base, with 6 bases left in between. The CDR3 has 13 amino acids. CDR3 in DNA: TGTGCCAGCAGCGGAAACAGCAATCAGCCCCAGCATTTT. Amino acids: CASSGNSNQPQHF. The whole variable domain, filled in from reference TRBV5-6 and TRBJ1-5, reads DAGVTQSPTHLIKTRGQQVTLRCSPKSGHDTVSWYQQALGQGPQFIFQYYEEEERQRGNFPDRFSGHQFPNYSSELNVNALLLGDSALYLCASSGNSNQPQHFGDGTRLSIL.

The gene calls are TRBV28 and TRBJ2-5; D possibly uses TRBD1 or TRBD2 (5 bases each). The V and J ends lost 5 bases and 9 bases respectively, with 22 bases between them. CDR3 length: 15 residues. Germline V CDR1 and CDR2: MDHEN, SYDVKM. The CDR3 bases are TGTGCCAGCAGTAGCCGACTGGGGTCGGGGACGGCCCAGTACTTC. Protein product: CASSSRLGSGTAQYF.

The chain uses TRBV25-1 and TRBJ2-1, with D perhaps matching TRBD1 (5 bases). The CDR3 consists of 17 residues. V shed 1 base and J shed 7 bases, with 20 bases lying between them. Germline CDR1 reads MGHDK; CDR2 reads SYGVNS. The CDR3 sequence is CASSEFAVSWGRNEQFF. DNA for the CDR3: TGTGCCAGCAGTGAATTTGCGGTAAGCTGGGGCCGGAATGAGCAGTTCTTC.

The chain recombines TRBV9 with TRBJ2-6; D is possibly TRBD1 or TRBD2 (5 bases each). V lost 2 bases and J lost 0, with 24 bases in between. Germline V gene data show CDR1 as SGDLS and CDR2 as YYNGEE. The CDR3 runs 21 residues. The CDR3 DNA sequence: TGTGCCAGCAGCGTTCCGGGACGGCCACCCACGACCGCCTCTGGGGCCAACGTCCTGACTTTC. Amino acids: CASSVPGRPPTTASGANVLTF.

The rearrangement joins TRBV19 to TRBJ2-7, with D possibly being TRBD2 (5 bases). V lost 5 bases to trimming and J lost 2 bases, with 25 bases between them. The germline V gene encodes CDR1 LNHDA and CDR2 SQIVND (reference sequence). The CDR3 consists of 18 residues. CDR3 DNA sequence: TGTGCCAGTAGTTCCCTCGAGGGTTCAGCTCAACATCCCTACGAGCAGTACTTC. Residues: CASSSLEGSAQHPYEQYF. Based on the CDR3 plus reference TRBV19 and TRBJ2-7, the full variable domain is DGGITQSPKYLFRKEGQNVTLSCEQNLNHDAMYWYRQDPGQGLRLIYYSQIVNDFQKGDIAEGYSVSREKKESFPLTVTSAQKNPTAFYLCASSSLEGSAQHPYEQYFGPGTRLTVT.

The V gene is TRBV2, the J gene TRBJ2-5; D possibly matches TRBD1 or TRBD2 (5 bases each). The DNA end is more similar to TRBJ2-7, so the J call may be wrong. This CDR3 contains 14 residues. CDR1 SNHLY and CDR2 FYNNEI come from the germline V gene. The CDR3 reads CASSESPGSYEQYF. The CDR3 DNA follows: TGTGCCAGCAGTGAAAGTCCAGGGAGCTACGAGCAGTACTTC.

The V and J genes are TRBV6-5 and TRBJ1-6, with D possibly matching TRBD1 (6 bases). Germline V lookup: CDR1 MNHEY, CDR2 SVGAGI. The V gene lost 8 bases and the J gene lost 10 bases, with 15 bases spanning the gap. The CDR3 loop spans 13 amino acids. The CDR3, as DNA: TGTGCCAGCGGACCGTCACAGGGATCACCCCTCCACTTT. It encodes CASGPSQGSPLHF.

About this clone: One junction end does not reproduce the germline sequence, and a read error may be involved. The CDR3 DNA follows: TGTGCCGGCAGCCCGGACAGGGTTGATCCTTCATCCCTCCACTTT. Its protein product is CAGSPDRVDPSSLHF. This chain connects TRBV7-2 to TRBJ1-6; 8 bases agree with TRBD1. CDR3 size: 15 residues. The germline V gene has CDR1 SGHTA and CDR2 FQGNSA.

The rearrangement joins TRBV11-2 to TRBJ2-7; 10 nucleotides match TRBD2. The CDR3 length is 16 residues. The V segment lost 2 bases and the J segment 0 bases; nucleotides outside the gene matches: 4. The V gene's germline CDR1 is SGHAT and CDR2 FQNNGV. The DNA for the CDR3 is TGTGCCAGCAGCTTACTAGCGGGGGCCAGCTCCTACGAGCAGTACTTC. This gives the protein CASSLLAGASSYEQYF. Based on the CDR3 plus reference TRBV11-2 and TRBJ2-7, the full variable domain is EAGVAQSPRYKIIEKRQSVAFWCNPISGHATLYWYQQILGQGPKLLIQFQNNGVVDDSQLPKDRFSAERLKGVDSTLKIQPAKLEDSAVYLCASSLLAGASSYEQYFGPGTRLTVT.

The rearrangement links TRBV7-9 to TRBJ1-1, with TRBD1 as a possible D gene (5 bases). CDR3 length equals 13 residues. CDR1 and CDR2 (germline): SEHNR, FQNEAQ (reference sequence). The V end lost 3 bases, the J end lost 4 bases, and 9 bases lay between the germline ends. CDR3 DNA: TGTGCCAGCAGCTTTCAGGGCGTCACTGAAGCTTTCTTT. Its protein product is CASSFQGVTEAFF.

The V and J genes are TRBV30 and TRBJ1-1, with D perhaps matching TRBD1 (6 bases). V was trimmed by 3 bases and J by 1 base, leaving 6 bases between them. This CDR3 is built from 12 residues. CDR1 is GTSNPN, CDR2 SVGIG, per germline (reference sequence). CDR3 protein: CAWRGQNTEAFF. In DNA form, the CDR3 reads TGTGCCTGGAGGGGACAGAACACTGAAGCTTTCTTT.

The rearrangement uses TRBV7-9 and TRBJ2-7; D may be TRBD2 (6 bases). The CDR3 sequence is 15 residues long. V was shortened by 5 bases and J by 3 bases, with 17 bases between the two germline ends. Germline V lookup: CDR1 SEHNR, CDR2 FQNEAQ (reference sequence). CDR3 nucleotides: TGTGCCAGCAGCCCCGATTTTTGGGGGGACTACGAGCAGTACTTC. Translation: CASSPDFWGDYEQYF.

The chain carries TRBV2 and TRBJ1-2; D remains unclear. Trimming took off 4 bases at V and 4 bases at J, with 7 bases between the two ends. The germline CDR1 and CDR2 sequences are SNHLY and FYNNEI. CDR3 length equals 12 residues. CDR3 protein: CASSVGPYGYTF. CDR3 in DNA: TGTGCCAGCAGTGTAGGGCCCTATGGCTACACCTTC.